This T cell receptor beta chain was identified during a study of T-cell reconstitution after alpha-beta-depleted transplantation in children. Notes on the study in general: Two months or so post-transplant, alpha-beta T cells reportedly derived from several hundred expanded graft clones.

The authors prepared the TCRbeta library with unique molecular identifiers. TCRdb recomputed calls from the PCR reads with MiXCR, one row per CDR3 protein. The sample holds about 150,000 distinct CDR3 sequences, 7.5% to 9% seen once. V lost 1 base to trimming and J lost 4 bases, with 11 bases between them. The germline gives CDR1 SEHNR, CDR2 FQNEAQ (reference sequence). The CDR3 is made up of 15 amino acids. In its sample, this clonotype was seen a few times. The target antigen is unknown. The chain couples TRBV7-9 to TRBJ2-1; D is unclear. The TCR originated in a female patient under 10 years old who had a stem cell transplant for congenital amegakaryocytic thrombocytopenia, so the T cells may come from the graft donor. Material: PBMCs, mostly from graft donor cells, obtained 180 days after TCRalphabeta/CD19-depleted stem cell transplant. The CDR3 sequence: CASSLVKAEYNEQFF. The CDR3 nucleotides are TGTGCCAGCAGCTTAGTTAAGGCGGAATACAATGAGCAGTTCTTC. The variable domain in full, with the rest retrieved from reference TRBV7-9 and TRBJ2-1, is DTGVSQNPRHKITKRGQNVTFRCDPISEHNRLYWYRQTLGQGPEFLTYFQNEAQLEKSRLLSDRFSAERPKGSFSTLEIQRTEQGDSAMYLCASSLVKAEYNEQFFGPGTRLTVL.